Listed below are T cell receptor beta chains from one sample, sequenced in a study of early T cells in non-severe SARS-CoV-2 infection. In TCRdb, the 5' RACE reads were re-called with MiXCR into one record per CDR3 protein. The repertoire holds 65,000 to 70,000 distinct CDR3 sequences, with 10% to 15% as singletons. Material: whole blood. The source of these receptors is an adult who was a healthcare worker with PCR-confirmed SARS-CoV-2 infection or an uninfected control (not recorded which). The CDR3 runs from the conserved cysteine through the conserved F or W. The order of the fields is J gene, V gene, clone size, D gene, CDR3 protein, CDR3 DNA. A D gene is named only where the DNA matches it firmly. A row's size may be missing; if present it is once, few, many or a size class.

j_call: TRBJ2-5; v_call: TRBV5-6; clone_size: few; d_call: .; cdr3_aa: CASSLVQRNQETQYF; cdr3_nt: TGTGCCAGCAGCTTGGTCCAGAGAAACCAAGAGACCCAGTACTTC
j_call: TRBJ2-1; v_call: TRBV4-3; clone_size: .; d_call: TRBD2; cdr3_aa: CASSPGLAGRPGDNEQFF; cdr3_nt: TGCGCCAGCAGCCCGGGACTAGCGGGGAGACCTGGGGACAATGAGCAGTTCTTC
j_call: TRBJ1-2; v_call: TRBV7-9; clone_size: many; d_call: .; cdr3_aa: CAGSQTWADGYTF; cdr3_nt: TGTGCCGGGAGCCAAACTTGGGCGGATGGCTACACCTTC
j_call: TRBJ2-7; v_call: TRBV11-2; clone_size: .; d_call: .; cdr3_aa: CASSLGDGYEQYF; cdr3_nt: TGTGCCAGCAGCTTAGGGGACGGCTACGAGCAGTACTTC
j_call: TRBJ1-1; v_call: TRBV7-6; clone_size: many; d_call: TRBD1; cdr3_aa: CASSLAVQGIGRTTEAFF; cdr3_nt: TGTGCCAGCAGCTTAGCCGTACAGGGGATAGGGCGAACCACTGAAGCTTTCTTT
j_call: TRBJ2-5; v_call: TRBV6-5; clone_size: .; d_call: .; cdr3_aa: CASRTASTQYF; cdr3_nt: TGTGCCAGCAGAACCGCAAGTACCCAGTACTTC
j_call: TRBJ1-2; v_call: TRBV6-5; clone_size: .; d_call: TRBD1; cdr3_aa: CASSGTAGTYGYTF; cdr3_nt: TGTGCCAGCAGTGGGACAGCCGGAACCTATGGCTACACCTTC
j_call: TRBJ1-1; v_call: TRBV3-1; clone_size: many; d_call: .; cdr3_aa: CASSPTGNTEVFF; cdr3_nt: TGTGCCAGCAGCCCCACAGGCAACACTGAAGTTTTCTTT
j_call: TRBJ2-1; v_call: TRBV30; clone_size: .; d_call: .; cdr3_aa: CAWSVINEQFF; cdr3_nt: TGTGCCTGGAGTGTAATAAATGAGCAGTTCTTC
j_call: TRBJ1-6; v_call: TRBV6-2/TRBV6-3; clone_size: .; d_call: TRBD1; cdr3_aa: CASRRAGTGGSPLHF; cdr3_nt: TGTGCCAGCAGACGGGCCGGGACAGGAGGTTCACCCCTCCACTTT
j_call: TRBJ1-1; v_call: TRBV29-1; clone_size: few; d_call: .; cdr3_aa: CSVGRVLSNTEAFF; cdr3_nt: TGCAGCGTGGGCAGGGTGTTGTCGAACACTGAAGCTTTCTTT
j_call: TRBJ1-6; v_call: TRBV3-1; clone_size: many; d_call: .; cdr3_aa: CASSQSGLDSPLHF; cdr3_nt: TGTGCCAGCAGCCAATCGGGTCTTGATTCACCCCTCCACTTT
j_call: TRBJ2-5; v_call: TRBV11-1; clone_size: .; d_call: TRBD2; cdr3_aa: CASRRDYLETQYF; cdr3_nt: TGTGCCAGCAGACGGGACTATTTAGAGACCCAGTACTTC
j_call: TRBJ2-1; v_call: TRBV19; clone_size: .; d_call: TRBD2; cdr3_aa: CASISGRVAGGRNEQFF; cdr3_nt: TGTGCCAGTATTAGTGGTCGAGTAGCGGGGGGGCGTAATGAGCAGTTCTTC
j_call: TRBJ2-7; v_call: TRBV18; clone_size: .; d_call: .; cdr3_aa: CASFPGGRPYEQYF; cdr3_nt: TGTGCCAGCTTCCCCGGGGGCAGACCCTACGAGCAGTACTTC
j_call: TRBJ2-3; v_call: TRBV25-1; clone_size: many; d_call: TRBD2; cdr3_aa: CASSEAGGRSTDTQYF; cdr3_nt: TGTGCCAGCAGTGAGGCGGGGGGGCGAAGCACAGATACGCAGTATTTT
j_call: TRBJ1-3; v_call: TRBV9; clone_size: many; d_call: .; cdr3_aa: CASSARGGSGNTIYF; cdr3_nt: TGTGCCAGCAGCGCGCGTGGAGGCTCTGGAAACACCATATATTTT
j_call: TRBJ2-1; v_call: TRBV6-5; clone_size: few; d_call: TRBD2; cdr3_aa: CASSYRRGGNEQFF; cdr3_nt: TGTGCCAGCAGTTACCGGCGGGGGGGCAATGAGCAGTTCTTC
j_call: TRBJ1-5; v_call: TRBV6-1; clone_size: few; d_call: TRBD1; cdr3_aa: CASTDRGGHQPQHF; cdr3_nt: TGTGCCAGCACAGACAGGGGGGGCCATCAGCCCCAGCATTTT
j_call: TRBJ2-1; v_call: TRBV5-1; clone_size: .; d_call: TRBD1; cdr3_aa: CASSLVGQGDYEQFF; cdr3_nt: TGCGCCAGCAGCTTGGTAGGACAGGGGGATTATGAGCAGTTCTTC
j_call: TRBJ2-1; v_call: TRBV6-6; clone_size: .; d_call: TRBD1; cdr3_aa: CASRMTGGDYNEQFF; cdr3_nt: TGTGCCAGCAGGATGACAGGGGGGGACTACAATGAGCAGTTCTTC
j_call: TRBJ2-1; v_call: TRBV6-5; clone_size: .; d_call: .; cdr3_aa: CASSPLGRRNEQFF; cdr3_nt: TGTGCCAGCAGTCCCCTGGGCAGGAGAAATGAGCAGTTCTTC
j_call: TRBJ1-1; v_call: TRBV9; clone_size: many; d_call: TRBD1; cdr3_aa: CASTPEGQGRNTEAFF; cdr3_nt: TGTGCCAGCACCCCCGAGGGACAGGGAAGGAACACTGAAGCTTTCTTT
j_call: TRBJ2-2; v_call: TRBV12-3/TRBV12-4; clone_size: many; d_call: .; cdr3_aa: CASSLRGNTGELFF; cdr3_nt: TGTGCCAGCAGTCTCAGGGGGAACACCGGGGAGCTGTTTTTT
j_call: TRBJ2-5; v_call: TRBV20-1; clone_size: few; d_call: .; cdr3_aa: CSAREWGQPQETQYF; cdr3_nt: TGCAGTGCTAGAGAATGGGGGCAGCCCCAAGAGACCCAGTACTTC
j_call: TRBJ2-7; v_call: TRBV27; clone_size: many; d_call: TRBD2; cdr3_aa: CASSPGLALYEQYF; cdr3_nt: TGTGCCAGCAGTCCCGGACTAGCTCTCTACGAGCAGTACTTC